This T cell receptor beta chain comes out of a study of Ad26.COV2.S vaccination and SARS-CoV-2 variants. TCRdb keeps only in-frame clones here, not all; method: immunoSEQ multiplex PCR. The table lists hundreds of thousands of clones, about nine tenths of them singletons. Indicated treatment: some 19 received Ad26.COV2.S at low or high dose, single or two shots; 5 received placebo; per-sample allocation not given. Collection of the samples took place on day 63 after the first injection of vaccine or placebo. The germline CDR1 and CDR2 sequences are MNHEY and SVGEGT. V shed 6 bases and J shed 0 bases, with 15 bases lying between them. This CDR3 comprises 16 residues.

This chain links TRBV6-2 or TRBV6-3 with TRBJ2-1; D may be TRBD2 (6 bases). The sample was peripheral blood, taken in a trial of Ad26.COV2.S vaccine versus placebo. The TCR originated in a person between 18 and 60 years old who received the Ad26.COV2.S COVID-19 vaccine or a placebo. The CDR3, as DNA: TGTGCCAGCAGCGGGGGTAGAGCCGACTCCTACAATGAGCAGTTCTTC. It is translated as CASSGGRADSYNEQFF.